The entry below gives a single T cell receptor (beta chain) sequence along with its context. Its target is unknown. This sample was included in a study of cytomegalovirus exposure and HLA in healthy donors. Study summary: Early release data held around 80 million unique TCRs from HLA-typed donors. The Caucasian-associated ancestry cluster contained around four fifths of the approximately 430 genotyped donors. Study observations and caveats: Links to common viral pathogens appeared, in a later analysis, for several of the most significant clusters. According to reports, the classifier identified cytomegalovirus status with high specificity and sensitivity.

V gave up 10 bases and J gave up 2 bases, with 16 bases separating them. From germline, CDR1 is MNHEY and CDR2 SMNVEV (reference sequence). This CDR3 has 14 amino acids. 60 Vbeta and 13 Jbeta primers were used in PCR. Measured with immunoSEQ multiplex PCR; TCRdb has only the in-frame clones, and not every one. The sample lists 200,000 or so clones, more than 85% occurring once. The chain couples TRBV27 to TRBJ2-3; D possibly corresponds to TRBD2 (6 bases). The sample taken for sequencing was PBMCs. The sequence derives from a girl in the first two years of life in good health and CMV-seronegative. The CDR3 sequence is CATAPAGYTDTQYF. CDR3 nucleotides: TGTGCCACCGCCCCAGCGGGTTACACAGATACGCAGTATTTT.